This TCR beta chain was captured in a study of blood T cell repertoires in COVID-19. This clone was detected only a few times. Some clones are missing from TCRdb's copy, which holds only in-frame ones; the method was immunoSEQ multiplex PCR. The data contain about 200,000 clones, more than 75% of them singletons. Trimming removed 3 bases from V and 0 bases from J, with 15 bases in between. CDR3 length: 16 amino acids. Germline lookup yields CDR1 LNHDA and CDR2 SQIVND (reference sequence). This chain connects TRBV19 to TRBJ2-7, with D tentatively TRBD1 (6 bases). The specimen sequenced was peripheral blood. The source of this sequence is a woman older than 75 with acute or convalescent COVID-19. The DNA of the CDR3 is TGTGCCAGTAGTATGCAGCGGACAGTAAACTCCTACGAGCAGTACTTC. The encoded protein is CASSMQRTVNSYEQYF.